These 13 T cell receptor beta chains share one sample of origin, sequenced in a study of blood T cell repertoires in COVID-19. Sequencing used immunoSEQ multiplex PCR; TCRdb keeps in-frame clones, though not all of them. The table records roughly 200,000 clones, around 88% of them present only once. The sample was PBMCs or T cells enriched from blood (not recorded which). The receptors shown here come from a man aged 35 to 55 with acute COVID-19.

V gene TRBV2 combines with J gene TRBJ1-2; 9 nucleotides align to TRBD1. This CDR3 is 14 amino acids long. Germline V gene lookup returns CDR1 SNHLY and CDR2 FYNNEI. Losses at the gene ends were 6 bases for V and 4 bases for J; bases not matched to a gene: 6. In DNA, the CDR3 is TGTGCCAGCAGATCTACAGGGGGCGCCTATGGCTACACCTTC. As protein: CASRSTGGAYGYTF.

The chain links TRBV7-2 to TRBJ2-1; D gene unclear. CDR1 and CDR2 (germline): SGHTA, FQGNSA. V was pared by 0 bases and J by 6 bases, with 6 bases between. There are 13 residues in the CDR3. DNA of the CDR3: TGTGCCAGCAGCTTAGCAGTGAGCAATGAGCAGTTCTTC. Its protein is CASSLAVSNEQFF.

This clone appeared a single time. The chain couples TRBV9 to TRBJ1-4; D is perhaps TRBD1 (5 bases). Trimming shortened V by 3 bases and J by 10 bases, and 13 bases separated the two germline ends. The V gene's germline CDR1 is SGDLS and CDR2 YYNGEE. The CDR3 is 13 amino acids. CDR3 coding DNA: TGTGCCAGCAGCGACCGGGACTTTGGAAAACTGTTTTTT. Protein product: CASSDRDFGKLFF.

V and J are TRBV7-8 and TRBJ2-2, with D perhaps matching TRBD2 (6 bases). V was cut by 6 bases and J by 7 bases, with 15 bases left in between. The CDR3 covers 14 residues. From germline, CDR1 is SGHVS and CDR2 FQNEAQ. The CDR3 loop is CASRGTRLGGELFF. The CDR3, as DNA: TGTGCCAGCAGAGGAACTAGACTAGGCGGGGAGCTGTTTTTT.

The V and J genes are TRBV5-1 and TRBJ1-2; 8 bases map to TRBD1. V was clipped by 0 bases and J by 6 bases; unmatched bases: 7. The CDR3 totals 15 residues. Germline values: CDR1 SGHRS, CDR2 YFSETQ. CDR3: CASSLGQGRQDGYTF. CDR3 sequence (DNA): TGCGCCAGCAGCTTGGGACAGGGGCGTCAGGATGGCTACACCTTC.

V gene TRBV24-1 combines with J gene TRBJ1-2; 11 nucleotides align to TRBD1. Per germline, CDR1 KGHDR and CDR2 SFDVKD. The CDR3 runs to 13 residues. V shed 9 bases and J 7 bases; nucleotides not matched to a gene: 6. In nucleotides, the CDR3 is TGTGCCACCCGGGGGACAGGGGGAACTGGCTACACCTTC. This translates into CATRGTGGTGYTF.

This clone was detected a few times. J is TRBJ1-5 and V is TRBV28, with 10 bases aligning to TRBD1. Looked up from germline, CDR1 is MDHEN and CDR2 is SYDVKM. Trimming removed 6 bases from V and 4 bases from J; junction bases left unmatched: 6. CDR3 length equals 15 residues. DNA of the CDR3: TGTGCCAGCAGACAGACAGGGGGCGCGAATCAGCCCCAGCATTTT. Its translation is CASRQTGGANQPQHF.

The CDR3 nucleotides are TGTGCCAGCAGCTTAGATCTGACTAGCGGAAGCACAGATACGCAGTATTTT. Encoded protein: CASSLDLTSGSTDTQYF. V gene TRBV11-3 combines with J gene TRBJ2-3, with TRBD2 identical over 9 bases. V dropped 0 bases and J dropped 0; count of bases not matched to a gene: 4. This CDR3 spans 17 amino acids. In germline, CDR1 is SGHNT, CDR2 YENEEA. Full variable domain (missing parts from reference TRBV11-3 and TRBJ2-3): EAGVVQSPRYKIIEKKQPVAFWCNPISGHNTLYWYLQNLGQGPELLIRYENEEAVDDSQLPKDRFSAERLKGVDSTLKIQPAELGDSAVYLCASSLDLTSGSTDTQYFGPGTRLTVL.

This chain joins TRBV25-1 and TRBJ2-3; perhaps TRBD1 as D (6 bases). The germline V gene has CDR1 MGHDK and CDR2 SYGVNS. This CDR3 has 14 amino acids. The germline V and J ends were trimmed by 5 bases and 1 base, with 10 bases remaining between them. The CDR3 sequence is CASSPQGRTDTQYF. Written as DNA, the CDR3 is TGTGCCAGCAGTCCACAGGGCCGCACAGATACGCAGTATTTT.

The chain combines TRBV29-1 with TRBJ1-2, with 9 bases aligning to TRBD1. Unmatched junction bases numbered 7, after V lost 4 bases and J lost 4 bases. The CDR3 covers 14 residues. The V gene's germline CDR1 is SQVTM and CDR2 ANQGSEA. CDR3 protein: CSVGGTGPFYGYTF. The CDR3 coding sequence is TGCAGCGTTGGGGGGACAGGGCCTTTCTATGGCTACACCTTC.

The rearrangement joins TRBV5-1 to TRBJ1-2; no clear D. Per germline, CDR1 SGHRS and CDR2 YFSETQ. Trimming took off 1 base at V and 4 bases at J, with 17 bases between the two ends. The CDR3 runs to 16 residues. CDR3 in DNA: TGCGCCAGCAGCTTGCAAATGGTTGAGGATTCCTATGGCTACACCTTC. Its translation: CASSLQMVEDSYGYTF. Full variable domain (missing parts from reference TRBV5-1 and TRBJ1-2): KAGVTQTPRYLIKTRGQQVTLSCSPISGHRSVSWYQQTPGQGLQFLFEYFSETQRNKGNFPGRFSGRQFSNSRSEMNVSTLELGDSALYLCASSLQMVEDSYGYTFGSGTRLTVV.

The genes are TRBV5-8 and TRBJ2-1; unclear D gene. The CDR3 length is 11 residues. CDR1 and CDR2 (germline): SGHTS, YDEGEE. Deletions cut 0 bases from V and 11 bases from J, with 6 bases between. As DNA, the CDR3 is TGTGCCAGCAGCTTGGGAACTCAGCAGTTCTTC. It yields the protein CASSLGTQQFF.

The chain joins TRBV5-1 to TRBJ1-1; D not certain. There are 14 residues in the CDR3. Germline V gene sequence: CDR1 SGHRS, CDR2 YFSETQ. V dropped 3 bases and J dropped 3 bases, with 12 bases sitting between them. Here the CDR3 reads CASSWKGRDTEAFF. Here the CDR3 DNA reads TGCGCCAGCAGCTGGAAAGGGAGAGACACTGAAGCTTTCTTT. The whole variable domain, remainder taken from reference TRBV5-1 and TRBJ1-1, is KAGVTQTPRYLIKTRGQQVTLSCSPISGHRSVSWYQQTPGQGLQFLFEYFSETQRNKGNFPGRFSGRQFSNSRSEMNVSTLELGDSALYLCASSWKGRDTEAFFGQGTRLTVV.